This T cell receptor (beta chain) was identified during a study of blood T cells in healthy people across ages. Findings and limits, study-wide: Greater diversity and more naive CD4+ cells were seen in long-lived donors than in aged donors. Significant beta diversity loss was already apparent by age around 36, declining roughly linearly.

A J-beta primer mix and a sample-barcoded 5' primer were used in a second PCR of roughly 7 to 12 cycles. TCRdb ran MiXCR on the 5' RACE reads and lists one entry per CDR3 protein. The table includes 720,000 or so distinct CDR3 sequences, around 41% detected once. This clonotype was seen a few times. What it binds is not known. The V gene's germline CDR1 is MNHEY and CDR2 SVGEGT. The V gene lost 2 bases and the J gene lost 2 bases, with 14 bases spanning the gap. This CDR3 is 16 amino acids long. The specimen sequenced was blood. The TCR was taken from a man older than 75 in good health. The V gene is TRBV6-2 or TRBV6-3, the J gene TRBJ2-3, with D possibly matching TRBD2 (5 bases). In DNA, the CDR3 is TGTGCCAGCAGTTACCGGGCGCGAGCGGCCACAGATACGCAGTATTTT. Amino acid sequence: CASSYRARAATDTQYF.